The subject of this entry is one T cell receptor beta chain. Its antigen is currently unknown. Original processing methods: The authors used CDR3 differences across clinicopathological groups to build a distant-metastasis classifier for papillary thyroid cancer. MiXCR reprocessed the PCR reads for TCRdb. It is TCRdb's table, rather than the study itself, that gives the V and J calls and clone size. This sample has about 36,000 clones, with around 20% found just once. No patient received treatment before thyroid surgery. This sample stems from a study of metastatic and nonmetastatic thyroid tumors. The overall study: From malignant and benign thyroid patients, repertoires in blood and in tumor or nodule tissue were compared. Study conclusions and caveats: It was reportedly found that TCR beta diversity was significantly higher in malignant thyroid tumors than in benign nodules, a difference seen in both blood and tumor samples.

Germline lookup yields CDR1 SGHKS and CDR2 YYEKEE (reference sequence). The CDR3 has 13 amino acids. V gave up 3 bases and J gave up 1 base, with 7 bases separating them. This chain links TRBV5-5 with TRBJ1-1; D not certain. The receptor comes from a female donor with papillary thyroid cancer or a benign thyroid nodule (not recorded which). Some clones in this sample may be carry-over from other donors' samples. Sequencing was done on a sample of blood. As DNA, the CDR3 is TGTGCCAGCAGCTGGAACGGGAACACTGAAGCTTTCTTT. Encoded protein: CASSWNGNTEAFF.